These 18 T cell receptor beta chains came from one sample sequenced in a study of molecular identifiers for immune sequencing clone quantification. One entry per CDR3 protein, called by TCRdb with MiXCR from the PCR reads. The table includes some 65,000 distinct CDR3 sequences, approximately 18% detected once. Sequencing was performed on naive CD8+ T cells from blood, with Jurkat cell RNA spiked in. Subset: FACS-sorted CD8+CD4-CCR7+CD45RA+ naive T cells. These receptors were obtained from a human donor in good health. Some libraries in this study had Jurkat cell RNA spiked in.

This clonotype came up many times. V usage is TRBV2 and J usage is TRBJ2-6, with D perhaps matching TRBD2 (5 bases). This CDR3 is 17 amino acids long. The V gene's germline CDR1 is SNHLY and CDR2 FYNNEI. Trimming removed 6 bases from V and 0 bases from J, with 15 bases in between. This chain's CDR3 is CASSPIGVSSGANVLTF. The CDR3 DNA reads TGTGCCAGCAGCCCCATCGGGGTCAGCTCTGGGGCCAACGTCCTGACTTTC.

In its sample, this clonotype was seen many times. This chain connects TRBV7-2 to TRBJ2-7; D call uncertain. Germline V gives CDR1 SGHTA, CDR2 FQGNSA. The CDR3 consists of 11 residues. V gave up 1 base and J gave up 6 bases, with 4 bases separating them. The CDR3 spells CASSLVTEQYF. The CDR3 coding sequence is TGTGCCAGCAGCTTAGTGACCGAGCAGTACTTC.

This clonotype was counted ten times or more. The chain employs TRBV6-2 or TRBV6-3 and TRBJ1-2; the match to TRBD1 covers 7 bases. V dropped 4 bases and J dropped 8; count of bases not matched to a gene: 16. This CDR3 is 16 amino acids long. The V gene's germline CDR1 is MNHEY and CDR2 SVGEGT. This CDR3 is CASSSSWTGAEEGYTF. DNA for the CDR3: TGTGCCAGCAGTTCGTCTTGGACAGGTGCCGAGGAAGGCTACACCTTC.

This clonotype has ten or more counts. The rearrangement joins TRBV7-9 to TRBJ1-2; a possible D gene is TRBD1 (5 bases). CDR3 length: 14 amino acids. The germline CDR1 and CDR2 sequences are SEHNR and FQNEAQ (reference sequence). The V end was cut by 1 base, the J end by 3 bases, with 9 bases between. The CDR3 sequence: CASSLEGVDYGYTF. In DNA, the CDR3 is TGTGCCAGCAGCTTAGAAGGGGTTGACTATGGCTACACCTTC.

Relative to its sample, this clonotype is medium-sized. The V gene is TRBV3-1, the J gene TRBJ2-3; D is unclear. This CDR3 has 13 amino acids. CDR1 and CDR2 from the germline V gene are LGHDT and YNNKEL (reference sequence). V was clipped by 0 bases and J by 4 bases, with 5 bases between them. The CDR3 bases are TGTGCCAGCAGCCAAGAAGGATCAGATACGCAGTATTTT. This translates into CASSQEGSDTQYF.

The sample holds many counts of this clonotype. CDR3 residues: CASSWVGTEAFF. In nucleotides, the CDR3 is TGTGCCAGCAGTTGGGTGGGGACTGAAGCTTTCTTT. The chain is built from TRBV6-2 or TRBV6-3 and TRBJ1-1; D uncertain. The germline V gene encodes CDR1 MNHEY and CDR2 SVGEGT. The V and J ends lost 4 bases and 5 bases respectively, with 8 bases between them. The CDR3 length is 12 residues.

This clonotype occurred many times. The chain has TRBV6-2 or TRBV6-3 and TRBJ1-1, with D unresolved. Trimming left V 0 bases short and J 1 base short, with 3 bases between. The CDR3 has 13 amino acids. Germline V gene data show CDR1 as MNHEY and CDR2 as SVGEGT. This CDR3 is CASSYSRNTEAFF. CDR3 coding DNA: TGTGCCAGCAGTTACTCGAGGAACACTGAAGCTTTCTTT.

This clonotype was counted ten times or more. The chain has TRBV10-2 and TRBJ2-5; D gene ambiguous. Germline CDR1 WSHSY, CDR2 SAAADI. Deletions cut 8 bases from V and 0 bases from J, with 10 bases between. CDR3 length: 13 amino acids. This chain's CDR3 is CASGSGYQETQYF. For the CDR3, the DNA is TGCGCCAGCGGTAGTGGTTACCAAGAGACCCAGTACTTC.

The chain uses TRBV13 and TRBJ2-7; possible D gene TRBD1, 6 bases. V was pared by 3 bases and J by 2 bases, with 11 bases between. CDR1 is PRHDT and CDR2 is FYEKMQ in the germline V gene (reference sequence). CDR3 length: 14 residues. CDR3 loop: CASSFAGETYEQYF. The CDR3 DNA reads TGTGCCAGCAGCTTTGCAGGGGAAACCTACGAGCAGTACTTC. Full variable domain (outside the CDR3, taken from reference TRBV13 and TRBJ2-7): AAGVIQSPRHLIKEKRETATLKCYPIPRHDTVYWYQQGPGQDPQFLISFYEKMQSDKGSIPDRFSAQQFSDYHSELNMSSLELGDSALYFCASSFAGETYEQYFGPGTRLTVT.

This clonotype was seen more than once but under ten times. The CDR3 region has the DNA TGTGCCAGCAGTCAGACTAGCGGGAACTACGAGCAGTACTTC. Encoded protein: CASSQTSGNYEQYF. The rearrangement links TRBV6-1 to TRBJ2-7; TRBD2 agrees at 11 bases. Trimming cost V 5 bases and J 3 bases; bases outside gene matches: 3. This CDR3 region has 14 residues. Looked up from germline, CDR1 is MNHNS and CDR2 is SASEGT.

This clonotype was counted at least ten times. The gene calls are TRBV4-1 and TRBJ1-6, with D hard to call. V was pared by 0 bases and J by 10 bases, with 7 bases between. Per the germline V gene, CDR1 is MGHRA and CDR2 is YSYEKL. CDR3 size: 13 residues. CDR3 DNA: TGCGCCAGCAGCCAAGAGTCGGGCTCACCCCTCCACTTT. Protein product: CASSQESGSPLHF.

Many counts were recorded for this clonotype. The V gene is TRBV12-3 or TRBV12-4, the J gene TRBJ2-2; 8 bases match TRBD1. J gave up 6 bases and V 6 bases, and 12 bases lay outside the gene matches. The CDR3 extends over 16 amino acids. Here the CDR3 reads CASSPDREFWAGELFF. The DNA of the CDR3 is TGTGCCAGCAGCCCGGACAGGGAATTTTGGGCCGGGGAGCTGTTTTTT.

This clonotype was counted many times. The genes are TRBV6-1 and TRBJ2-7; D gene ambiguous. Germline lookup yields CDR1 MNHNS and CDR2 SASEGT. This CDR3 is 11 amino acids long. V dropped 3 bases and J dropped 4 bases, with 4 bases sitting between them. The CDR3 protein is CASSDWYEQYF. As DNA, the CDR3 is TGTGCCAGCAGTGATTGGTACGAGCAGTACTTC.

This clonotype was detected ten times or more. CDR3 sequence reads: CASSLGARTEAFF. As DNA, the CDR3 is TGTGCCAGCAGTTTAGGGGCTCGGACTGAAGCTTTCTTT. V usage is TRBV6-5 and J usage is TRBJ1-1, with a weak D call TRBD1 (5 bases). V was clipped by 4 bases and J by 5 bases, with 11 bases between them. The CDR3 has 13 amino acids. Germline CDR1 and CDR2: MNHEY and SVGAGI.

Ten or more counts support this clonotype. The chain has TRBV27 and TRBJ2-5; no definite D call. This CDR3 contains 13 residues. Germline V CDR1 and CDR2: MNHEY, SMNVEV (reference sequence). Between the trimmed V and J ends, which lost 6 bases and 5 bases, there was a span of 13 bases. The CDR3 sequence is CASSPSVSETQYF. In DNA, the CDR3 is TGTGCCAGCAGCCCATCGGTATCGGAGACCCAGTACTTC.

The rearrangement uses TRBV27 and TRBJ2-7, with a tentative D call TRBD1 (5 bases). V gave up 0 bases and J gave up 7 bases, with 10 bases separating them. Germline CDR1 and CDR2: MNHEY and SMNVEV (reference sequence). The CDR3 consists of 13 residues. Here the CDR3 reads CASSLSGYREQYF. The DNA for the CDR3 is TGTGCCAGCAGTTTATCGGGGTACAGGGAGCAGTACTTC.

This chain joins TRBV27 and TRBJ2-1; D unclear. Germline V gene lookup returns CDR1 MNHEY and CDR2 SMNVEV (reference sequence). V was shortened by 2 bases and J by 3 bases, with 14 bases between the two germline ends. This CDR3 has 16 residues. The CDR3 DNA is TGTGCCAGCAGTTTAGTGCGTCCTGACCACTACAATGAGCAGTTCTTC. It specifies CASSLVRPDHYNEQFF.

A remark on this clonotype: Since a much larger clone is just one base distant, this may be a read error. The CDR3 carries no conserved terminal phenylalanine or tryptophan, so it likely arises from a read error. V usage is TRBV19 and J usage is TRBJ1-1; D not resolved. This CDR3 is built from 16 residues. Germline lookup yields CDR1 LNHDA and CDR2 SQIVND (reference sequence). Trimming pared 6 bases from V and 1 base from J, leaving 18 bases between. Here the CDR3 reads CASSLPRIFQNTEAFS. The CDR3 region has the DNA TGTGCCAGTAGCCTACCGAGGATTTTCCAGAACACTGAAGCTTTCTCT.